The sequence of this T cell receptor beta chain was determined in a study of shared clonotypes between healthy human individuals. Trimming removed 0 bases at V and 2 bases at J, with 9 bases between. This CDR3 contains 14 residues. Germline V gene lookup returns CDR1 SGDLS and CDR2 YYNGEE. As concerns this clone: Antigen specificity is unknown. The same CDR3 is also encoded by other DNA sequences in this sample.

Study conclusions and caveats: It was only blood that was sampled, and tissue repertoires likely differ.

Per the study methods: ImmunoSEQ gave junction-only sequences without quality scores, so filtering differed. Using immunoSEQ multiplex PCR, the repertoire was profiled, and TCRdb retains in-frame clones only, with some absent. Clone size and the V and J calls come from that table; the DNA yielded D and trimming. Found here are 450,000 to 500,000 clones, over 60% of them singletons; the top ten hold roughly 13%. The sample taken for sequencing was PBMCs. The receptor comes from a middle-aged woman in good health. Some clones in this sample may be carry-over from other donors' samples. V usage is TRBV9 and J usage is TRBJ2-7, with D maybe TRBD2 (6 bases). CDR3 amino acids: CASSVGGAAYEQYF. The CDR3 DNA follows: TGTGCCAGCAGCGTAGGCGGGGCTGCCTACGAGCAGTACTTC.